The 27 T cell receptor beta chains in this list originate from one sample, sequenced in a study of T cell clonotyping in hematopoietic cell transplantation. Profiled with immunoSEQ multiplex PCR; TCRdb holds only in-frame clones, not every one. The sample lists about 5,000 clones; around 94% were seen once. The sequenced sample was PBMCs, obtained 180 days after allogeneic stem cell transplant. These TCRs come from a male patient aged 60 to 75 who had an allogeneic stem cell transplant from a related donor, so the T cells may come from the graft donor. Some clones in this sample may be carry-over from other donors' samples.

The V call is TRBV5-6, the J call TRBJ2-5; D uncertain. With 0 bases removed from V and 1 base from J, the gap between germline ends came to 4 bases. In germline, CDR1 is SGHDT, CDR2 YYEEEE. The CDR3 has 13 amino acids. CDR3 in DNA: TGTGCCAGCAGCTTGGGAAGCCAAGAGACCCAGTACTTC. Translated, it gives CASSLGSQETQYF.

J is TRBJ2-5 and V is TRBV29-1; D gene unclear. The J call may not be correct, given that the DNA end is closer to TRBJ2-7. Germline-derived CDR1 and CDR2 are SQVTM and ANQGSEA. CDR3 size: 13 residues. The chain's CDR3 is CSALSYAPYEQYF. CDR3 nucleotide sequence: TGCAGCGCCCTATCCTACGCCCCTTACGAGCAGTACTTC.

The gene calls are TRBV6-6 and TRBJ1-2; 9 bases are shared with TRBD1. The junction had 9 bases not matched to a gene; V was cut back by 2 bases and J by 5 bases. Germline CDR1 reads MNHNY; CDR2 reads SVGAGI (reference sequence). The CDR3 runs 16 residues. The CDR3 region is CASSYPGQGYRYGYTF. The CDR3 bases are TGTGCCAGCAGTTACCCGGGACAGGGTTATAGGTATGGCTACACCTTC.

The chain uses TRBV6-5 and TRBJ1-4, with TRBD1 identical over 8 bases. This CDR3 region has 15 residues. From germline, CDR1 is MNHEY and CDR2 SVGAGI. Trimming at V came to 5 bases and at J to 7 bases, leaving 9 bases not matched to a gene. The CDR3 is CASSPQGARGEKLFF. The DNA for the CDR3 is TGTGCCAGCAGTCCCCAGGGGGCGCGTGGTGAAAAACTGTTTTTT.

The chain recombines TRBV14 with TRBJ2-1; no reliable D call. Trimming removed 1 base at V and 4 bases at J, with 8 bases between. In germline, CDR1 is SGHDN, CDR2 FVKESK. The CDR3 sequence is 14 residues long. CDR3 coding DNA: TGTGCCAGCAGCCAAGTAACTGAGTACAATGAGCAGTTCTTC. Amino acid sequence: CASSQVTEYNEQFF.

The rearrangement joins TRBV4-3 to TRBJ2-2, with 7 nucleotides matching TRBD2. CDR3 length: 16 amino acids. Unmatched junction bases numbered 6, after V lost 5 bases and J lost 0 bases. Germline CDR1 reads LGHNA; CDR2 reads YSLEER. The CDR3, as DNA: TGCGCCAGCAGCACTTTGGGGGGGGCGAACACCGGGGAGCTGTTTTTT. The encoded protein is CASSTLGGANTGELFF.

The chain employs TRBV30 and TRBJ2-4; 7 bases are shared with TRBD2. This CDR3 spans 14 amino acids. The V and J ends lost 3 bases and 3 bases, in that order; junction bases with no gene match: 5. CDR1 and CDR2 (germline): GTSNPN, SVGIG (reference sequence). The CDR3 DNA reads as TGTGCCTGGAGCGGGGGGAACGGCAAAAACATTCAGTACTTC. Residues: CAWSGGNGKNIQYF. The complete variable domain, with remaining parts taken from reference TRBV30 and TRBJ2-4, reads SQTIHQWPATLVQPVGSPLSLECTVEGTSNPNLYWYRQAAGRGLQLLFYSVGIGQISSEVPQNLSASRPQDRQFILSSKKLLLSDSGFYLCAWSGGNGKNIQYFGAGTRLSVL.

This sequence joins TRBV5-4 and TRBJ1-2; 9 nucleotides line up with TRBD1. CDR1 and CDR2 (germline): SGHNT, YYREEE (reference sequence). Trimming took 4 bases from V and 8 from J; bases not matched to a gene: 6. This CDR3 comprises 13 residues. Written as DNA, the CDR3 is TGTGCCAGCAGCGCCGGGACAGGGAGCGGCTACACCTTC. Amino acids: CASSAGTGSGYTF.

The genes are TRBV4-1 and TRBJ1-5; the match to TRBD1 covers 7 bases. With 3 bases clipped from V and 1 base from J, the junction kept 6 bases outside the gene matches. Germline CDR1 and CDR2: MGHRA and YSYEKL. This CDR3 has 16 amino acids. The CDR3 reads CASSQSGTASNQPQHF. In DNA form, the CDR3 reads TGCGCCAGCAGCCAGAGCGGGACAGCGAGCAATCAGCCCCAGCATTTT.

CDR3 residues: CASSLVQGWGSNQPQHF. DNA of the CDR3: TGTGCCAGCAGCTTAGTACAGGGATGGGGGAGCAATCAGCCCCAGCATTTT. This rearrangement joins TRBV7-8 to TRBJ1-5, with D tentatively TRBD1 (6 bases). V dropped 1 base and J dropped 1 base, with 14 bases sitting between them. Germline CDR1 reads SGHVS; CDR2 reads FQNEAQ. The CDR3 has 17 amino acids. Supplemented by reference TRBV7-8 and TRBJ1-5, the full variable domain reads GAGVSQSPRYKVAKRGQDVALRCDPISGHVSLFWYQQALGQGPEFLTYFQNEAQLDKSGLPSDRFFAERPEGSVSTLKIQRTQQEDSAVYLCASSLVQGWGSNQPQHFGDGTRLSIL.

The chain has TRBV6-5 and TRBJ2-7; 10 positions match TRBD1. CDR3 length equals 16 residues. CDR1 is MNHEY and CDR2 is SVGAGI in the germline V gene. V was clipped by 1 base and J by 9 bases; unmatched bases: 12. The CDR3 loop reads CASSYWKVDRGLRQYF. CDR3 DNA sequence: TGTGCCAGCAGTTACTGGAAGGTGGACAGGGGGTTAAGGCAGTACTTC.

This sequence joins TRBV30 and TRBJ2-2; either TRBD1 or TRBD2 may supply D (5 bases each). Trimming removed 5 bases from V and 5 bases from J, with 12 bases in between. The CDR3 runs 13 residues. The germline gives CDR1 GTSNPN, CDR2 SVGIG (reference sequence). CDR3 region: CAWDPGPTGELFF. As DNA, the CDR3 is TGTGCCTGGGACCCGGGGCCGACCGGGGAGCTGTTTTTT. Drawing the rest from reference TRBV30 and TRBJ2-2, the complete variable domain is SQTIHQWPATLVQPVGSPLSLECTVEGTSNPNLYWYRQAAGRGLQLLFYSVGIGQISSEVPQNLSASRPQDRQFILSSKKLLLSDSGFYLCAWDPGPTGELFFGEGSRLTVL.

This clone was observed a few times. J is TRBJ2-5 and V is TRBV5-1; 7 positions match TRBD1. Per germline, CDR1 SGHRS and CDR2 YFSETQ. J was trimmed by 4 bases and V by 0 bases; bases with no gene match: 6. This CDR3 spans 15 amino acids. The CDR3 nucleotides are TGCGCCAGCAGCTTGGAACAGGGGCAGGGAGAGACCCAGTACTTC. It translates to CASSLEQGQGETQYF.

The chain is built from TRBV4-1 and TRBJ2-7, with TRBD1 identical over 7 bases. CDR3 length equals 15 residues. Germline trimming cut 0 bases from V and 3 bases from J; bases unmatched to any gene: 5. From germline, CDR1 is MGHRA and CDR2 YSYEKL. CDR3 DNA: TGCGCCAGCAGCCAAGAAGAGGACAGGAGCTACGAGCAGTACTTC. This gives the protein CASSQEEDRSYEQYF.

CDR3 residues: CASSLEGLRPYEQYF. For the CDR3, the DNA is TGCGCCAGCAGCTTGGAGGGACTGCGCCCCTACGAGCAGTACTTC. The chain carries TRBV5-1 and TRBJ2-7, with D possibly matching TRBD2 (6 bases). In germline, CDR1 is SGHRS, CDR2 YFSETQ. The CDR3 consists of 15 residues. The ends were cut back, 0 bases at V and 2 bases at J, with 12 bases in the middle. Based on the CDR3 plus reference TRBV5-1 and TRBJ2-7, the full variable domain is KAGVTQTPRYLIKTRGQQVTLSCSPISGHRSVSWYQQTPGQGLQFLFEYFSETQRNKGNFPGRFSGRQFSNSRSEMNVSTLELGDSALYLCASSLEGLRPYEQYFGPGTRLTVT.

The DNA for the CDR3 is TGTGCCAGCAGGCCCCGGGGGGTCACAGATACGCAGTATTTT. Translating it yields CASRPRGVTDTQYF. The J gene is TRBJ2-3, the V gene TRBV6-5; 7 positions match TRBD2. CDR1 is MNHEY and CDR2 is SVGAGI in the germline V gene. The CDR3 has 14 residues. The junction had 5 bases not matched to a gene; V was cut back by 6 bases and J by 2 bases.

This clone is a singleton in its sample. This chain joins TRBV7-2 and TRBJ1-2; tentatively, D is TRBD1 (5 bases). Trimming pared 5 bases from V and 9 bases from J, leaving 13 bases between. Germline CDR1 reads SGHTA; CDR2 reads FQGNSA. The CDR3 length is 12 residues. The chain's CDR3 is CASSPPQGSYTF. The CDR3 nucleotides are TGTGCCAGCAGCCCTCCTCAGGGCAGCTACACCTTC.

The CDR3 here is CASTLLSTDTQYF. Written as DNA, the CDR3 is TGTGCCAGCACCCTCCTCAGCACAGATACGCAGTATTTT. J is TRBJ2-3 and V is TRBV5-6, with unresolved D. The germline gives CDR1 SGHDT, CDR2 YYEEEE. The CDR3 contains 13 residues. The ends were cut back, 6 bases at V and 0 bases at J, with 8 bases in the middle.

The chain carries TRBV29-1 and TRBJ2-3, with 11 positions matching TRBD2. J gave up 1 base and V 3 bases, and 6 bases lay outside the gene matches. Germline loops: CDR1 SQVTM, CDR2 ANQGSEA. The CDR3 totals 16 residues. The CDR3 DNA reads TGCAGCGTTGACCGGGCACTAGCGGGGGGCACAGATACGCAGTATTTT. It specifies CSVDRALAGGTDTQYF.

The chain employs TRBV10-3 and TRBJ1-2, with 9 bases fitting TRBD1. There are 15 residues in the CDR3. CDR1 and CDR2 (germline): ENHRY, SYGVKD. Unmatched junction bases numbered 14, after V lost 7 bases and J lost 8 bases. The CDR3 nucleotides read TGTGCCATCAATCAGGAGGACAGGGGAGGTATAGGCTACACCTTC. Its translation is CAINQEDRGGIGYTF.

The chain carries TRBV15 and TRBJ2-3; TRBD2 is a possible D gene (5 bases). V gave up 9 bases and J gave up 0 bases, with 10 bases separating them. CDR1 and CDR2 from the germline V gene are LNHNV and YYDKDF (reference sequence). The CDR3 extends over 13 amino acids. The CDR3 region is CATRARSTDTQYF. The DNA for the CDR3 is TGTGCCACGCGGGCTAGGAGCACAGATACGCAGTATTTT.

The CDR3 DNA reads as TGTGCCAGCAGTGAAAGGCGGGTGAGGGACACTGAAGCTTTCTTT. Residues: CASSERRVRDTEAFF. This chain joins TRBV2 and TRBJ1-1; D is uncertain. The CDR3 totals 15 residues. V was trimmed by 2 bases and J by 3 bases, leaving 13 bases between them. Germline CDR1 SNHLY, CDR2 FYNNEI.

The J gene is TRBJ1-2, the V gene TRBV7-2; D is ambiguous. V lost 1 base, J lost 6 bases, and 6 bases lay in between. The CDR3 sequence is 12 residues long. Germline-derived CDR1 and CDR2 are SGHTA and FQGNSA. CDR3 sequence (DNA): TGTGCCAGCAGCTTAGAAAACAATGGCTACACCTTC. Amino acid sequence: CASSLENNGYTF.

The chain links TRBV7-2 to TRBJ2-5; 8 bases align to TRBD1. The V gene's germline CDR1 is SGHTA and CDR2 FQGNSA. The length of the CDR3 is 15 residues. The trim removed 6 bases at V and 4 bases at J, leaving 10 bases unmatched. The DNA of the CDR3 is TGTGCCAGCAGGCCTGCCCAGGGGGCGGGAGAGACCCAGTACTTC. Translated: CASRPAQGAGETQYF.

The chain is built from TRBV30 and TRBJ1-3; no definite D call. Trimming took off 3 bases at V and 0 bases at J, with 9 bases between the two ends. Per the germline V gene, CDR1 is GTSNPN and CDR2 is SVGIG (reference sequence). The CDR3 runs to 14 residues. CDR3: CAWRQSLSGNTIYF. The CDR3 DNA reads as TGTGCCTGGAGACAGTCCCTCTCTGGAAACACCATATATTTT.

This sequence joins TRBV29-1 and TRBJ1-2; D is unresolved. The CDR3 length is 12 residues. CDR1 SQVTM and CDR2 ANQGSEA come from the germline V gene. V lost 8 bases to trimming and J lost 2 bases, with 12 bases between them. This CDR3 reads CSIGVGNYGYTF. The DNA for the CDR3 is TGCAGCATAGGAGTGGGGAACTATGGCTACACCTTC.

V is TRBV30 and J is TRBJ2-7; 10 positions agree with TRBD1. The CDR3 covers 11 residues. CDR1 is GTSNPN and CDR2 is SVGIG in the germline V gene (reference sequence). Trimming removed 7 bases from V and 6 bases from J; junction bases left unmatched: 3. CDR3 residues: CASGTGVEQYF. The CDR3 DNA reads as TGTGCCTCCGGGACAGGGGTCGAGCAGTACTTC.